The sequence of this T cell receptor beta chain was determined in a study of T and B cells in COVID-19 patients. In the study overall: Of roughly 22 active-infection patients, under 15 were critically ill with mechanical ventilation or extracorporeal membrane oxygenation. Study-level findings and limits: Clonality of TRB repertoires was high in active COVID-19; recovery brought above-healthy diversity and richness. Patients with COVID-19 reportedly showed strongly skewed T cell receptor beta variable and joining gene usage. The recovered cohort had roughly 2,400 exclusive TCR clusters, including roughly 28 low generation probability clusters.

From blood, roughly 250-500 ng of genomic DNA served as TRB template. TRB rearrangements were amplified by multiplex PCR with BIOMED2 TRB-A/B primers. TCRdb called the multiplex PCR reads again in MiXCR, with one record for every CDR3 protein. Among more than 15,000 distinct CDR3 sequences listed, 35% to 45% were seen once. The sample holds a few counts of this clonotype. Antigen specificity is unknown. The CDR3 is made up of 18 amino acids. V was pared by 5 bases and J by 2 bases, with 22 bases between. The germline gives CDR1 MNHEY, CDR2 SVGEGT. V usage is TRBV6-2 or TRBV6-3 and J usage is TRBJ2-1; D unresolved. The clonotype originates from a human donor with active COVID-19. The sequenced material came from blood. For the CDR3, the DNA is TGTGCCAGCAGTCCCGGGCCAGACTCGACTTGGGCCTACAATGAGCAGTTCTTC. This gives the protein CASSPGPDSTWAYNEQFF.